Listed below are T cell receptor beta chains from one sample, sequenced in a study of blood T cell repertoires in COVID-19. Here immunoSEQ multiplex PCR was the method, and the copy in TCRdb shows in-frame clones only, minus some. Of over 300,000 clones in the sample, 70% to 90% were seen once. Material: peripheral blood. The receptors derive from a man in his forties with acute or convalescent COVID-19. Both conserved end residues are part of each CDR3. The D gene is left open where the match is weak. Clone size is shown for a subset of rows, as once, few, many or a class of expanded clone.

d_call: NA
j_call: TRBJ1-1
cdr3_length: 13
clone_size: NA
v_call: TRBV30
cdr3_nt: TGTGCCTGGGTGCGAGGGGGTGGCACTGAAGCTTTCTTT
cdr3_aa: CAWVRGGGTEAFF

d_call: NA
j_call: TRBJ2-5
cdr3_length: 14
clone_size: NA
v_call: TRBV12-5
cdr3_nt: TGTGCTAGTGCCCCAACGGACAGACAAGAGACCCAGTACTTC
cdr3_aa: CASAPTDRQETQYF

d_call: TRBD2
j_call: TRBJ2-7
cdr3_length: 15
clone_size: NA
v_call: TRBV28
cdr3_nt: TGTGCCAGCAGGATGGGACTAGCGTTCTCCTACGAGCAGTACTTC
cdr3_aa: CASRMGLAFSYEQYF

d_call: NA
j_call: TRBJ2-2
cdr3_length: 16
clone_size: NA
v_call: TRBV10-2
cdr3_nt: TGCGCCAGCAGTGAGGGCAGGGGTGTGAACACCGGGGAGCTGTTTTTT
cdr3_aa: CASSEGRGVNTGELFF

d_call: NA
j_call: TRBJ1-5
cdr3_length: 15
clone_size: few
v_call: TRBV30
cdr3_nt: TGTGCCTGGAGTCCCCTAGGCGGGGGCAATCAGCCCCAGCATTTT
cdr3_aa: CAWSPLGGGNQPQHF

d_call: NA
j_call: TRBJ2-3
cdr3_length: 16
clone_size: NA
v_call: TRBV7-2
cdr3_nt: TGTGCCAGCAGCTTAGCTCTAGGATTCATGGCAGATACGCAGTATTTT
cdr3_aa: CASSLALGFMADTQYF

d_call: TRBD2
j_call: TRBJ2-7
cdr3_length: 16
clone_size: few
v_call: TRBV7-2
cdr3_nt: TGTGCCAGCAGCTCCGGACTAGTGGCCCTGTCCTACGAGCAGTACTTC
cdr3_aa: CASSSGLVALSYEQYF

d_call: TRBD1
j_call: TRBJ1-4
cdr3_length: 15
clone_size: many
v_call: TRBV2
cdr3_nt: TGTGCCAGCAGAACCGGACAGGGGGTAAATGAAAAACTGTTTTTT
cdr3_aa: CASRTGQGVNEKLFF

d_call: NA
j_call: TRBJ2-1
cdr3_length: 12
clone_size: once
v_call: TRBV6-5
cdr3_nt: TGTGCCAGCTTGGACAGTTACAATGAGCAGTTCTTC
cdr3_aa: CASLDSYNEQFF

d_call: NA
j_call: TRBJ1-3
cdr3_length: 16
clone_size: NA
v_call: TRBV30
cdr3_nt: TGTGCCTGGGGGCGCAGGACAGTCTCCTCTGGAAACACCATATATTTT
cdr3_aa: CAWGRRTVSSGNTIYF

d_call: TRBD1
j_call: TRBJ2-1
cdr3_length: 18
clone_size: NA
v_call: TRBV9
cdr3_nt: TGTGCCAGCAGCGGGACAGGACAGGGAGTGGGCTCCTACAATGAGCAGTTCTTC
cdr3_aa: CASSGTGQGVGSYNEQFF

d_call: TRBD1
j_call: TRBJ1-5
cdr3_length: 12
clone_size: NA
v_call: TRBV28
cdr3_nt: TGTGCCAGCGACAGGGTCAATCAGCCCCAGCATTTT
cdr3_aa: CASDRVNQPQHF

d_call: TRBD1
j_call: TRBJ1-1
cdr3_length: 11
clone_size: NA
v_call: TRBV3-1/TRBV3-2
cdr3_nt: TGTGCCAGCAGCCGGACAGGGCAAGCTTTCTTT
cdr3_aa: CASSRTGQAFF

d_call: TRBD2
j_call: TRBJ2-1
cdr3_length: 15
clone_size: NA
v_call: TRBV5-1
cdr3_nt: TGCGCCAGCGCGCCAACTAGCGGGGTTAACAATGAGCAGTTCTTC
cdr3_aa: CASAPTSGVNNEQFF

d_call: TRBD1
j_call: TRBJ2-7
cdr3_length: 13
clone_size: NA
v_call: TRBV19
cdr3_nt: TGTGCCAGTGTGGCTCAGGGGGCCTACGAGCAGTACTTC
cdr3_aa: CASVAQGAYEQYF

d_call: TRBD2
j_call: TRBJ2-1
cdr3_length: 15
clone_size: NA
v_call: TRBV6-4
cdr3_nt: TGTGCCAGCACAGAGGAGGCGGGAGTTATAAATGAGCAGTTCTTC
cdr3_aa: CASTEEAGVINEQFF

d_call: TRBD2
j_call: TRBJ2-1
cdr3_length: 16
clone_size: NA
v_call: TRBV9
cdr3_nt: TGTGCCAGCAGCGTAGTAGGACTAGCGGGCAGCAATGAGCAGTTCTTC
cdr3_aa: CASSVVGLAGSNEQFF

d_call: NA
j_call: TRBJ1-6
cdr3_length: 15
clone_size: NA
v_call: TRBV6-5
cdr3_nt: TGTGCCAGCACCTTGACAGACCCCTATAATTCACCCCTCCACTTT
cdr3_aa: CASTLTDPYNSPLHF

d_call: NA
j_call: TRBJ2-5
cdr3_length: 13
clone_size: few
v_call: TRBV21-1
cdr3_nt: TGTGCCAGCAGCAGGGACAGGGAAGAGACCCAGTACTTC
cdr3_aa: CASSRDREETQYF

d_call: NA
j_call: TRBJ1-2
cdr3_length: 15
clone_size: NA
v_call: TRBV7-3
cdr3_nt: TGTGCCAGCAGCTTAAGAGGGGGAGAAAACTATGGCTACACCTTC
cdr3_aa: CASSLRGGENYGYTF

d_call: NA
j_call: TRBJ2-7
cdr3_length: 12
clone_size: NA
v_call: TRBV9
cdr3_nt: TGTGCCAGCAGCTCCTTGGAGGGTGGGCAGTACTTC
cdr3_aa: CASSSLEGGQYF

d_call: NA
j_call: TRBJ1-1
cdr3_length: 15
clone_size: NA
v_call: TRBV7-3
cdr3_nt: TGTGCCAGCAGCTTAACGCGCGGCACCAACACTGAAGCTTTCTTT
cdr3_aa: CASSLTRGTNTEAFF

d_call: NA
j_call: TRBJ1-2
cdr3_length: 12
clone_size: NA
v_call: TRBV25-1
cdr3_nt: TGTGCCAGCAGCAGGCCGAGCTATGGCTACACCTTC
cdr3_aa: CASSRPSYGYTF

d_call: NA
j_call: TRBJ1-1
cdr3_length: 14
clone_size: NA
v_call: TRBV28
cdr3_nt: TGTGCCAGCAGCCCACCAAGCCTGAACACTGAAGCTTTCTTT
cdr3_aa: CASSPPSLNTEAFF

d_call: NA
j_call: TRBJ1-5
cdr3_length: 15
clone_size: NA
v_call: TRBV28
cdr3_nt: TGTGCCAGCAGTCTTGGGGCTGGGCCGCCCGGGCCCCAGCATTTT
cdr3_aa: CASSLGAGPPGPQHF

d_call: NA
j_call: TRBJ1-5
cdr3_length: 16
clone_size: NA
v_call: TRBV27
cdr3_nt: TGTGCCAGCAGTTCCCACCCCGGGAGCAGCAATCAGCCCCAGCATTTT
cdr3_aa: CASSSHPGSSNQPQHF

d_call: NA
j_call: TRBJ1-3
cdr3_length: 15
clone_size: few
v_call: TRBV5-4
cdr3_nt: TGTGCCAGCAGCTTGGAGGGGTTCTCTGGAAACACCATATATTTT
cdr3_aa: CASSLEGFSGNTIYF

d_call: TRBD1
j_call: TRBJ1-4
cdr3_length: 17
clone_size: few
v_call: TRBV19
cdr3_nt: TGTGCCAGTAGCCGCCGGGACAGGGGGCCGACTAATGAAAAACTGTTTTTT
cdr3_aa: CASSRRDRGPTNEKLFF

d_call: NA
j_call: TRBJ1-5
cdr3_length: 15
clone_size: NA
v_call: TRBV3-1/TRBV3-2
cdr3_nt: TGTGCCAGCAGCCAAGTACCAGGGCATGGCCAGCCCCAGCATTTT
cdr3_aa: CASSQVPGHGQPQHF

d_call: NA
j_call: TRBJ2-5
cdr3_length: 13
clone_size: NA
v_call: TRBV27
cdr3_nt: TGTGCCAGCAGTTTGAGGGAGGCAGAGACCCAGTACTTC
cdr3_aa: CASSLREAETQYF

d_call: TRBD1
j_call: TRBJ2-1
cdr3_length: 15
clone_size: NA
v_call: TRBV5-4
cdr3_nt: TGTGCCAGCAGCCCACGAAGAGGGGGCTCCAATGAGCAGTTCTTC
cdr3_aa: CASSPRRGGSNEQFF

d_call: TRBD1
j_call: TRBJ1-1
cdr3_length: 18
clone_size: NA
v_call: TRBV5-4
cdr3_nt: TGTGCCAGCAGCTTGGGACAGGGGGCTAGAGTTTTGGACACTGAAGCTTTCTTT
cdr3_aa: CASSLGQGARVLDTEAFF

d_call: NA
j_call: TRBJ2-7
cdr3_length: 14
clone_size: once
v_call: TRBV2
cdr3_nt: TGTGCCAGCAGTGTGGTCGGGAGCGCCTACGAGCAGTACTTC
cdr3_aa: CASSVVGSAYEQYF

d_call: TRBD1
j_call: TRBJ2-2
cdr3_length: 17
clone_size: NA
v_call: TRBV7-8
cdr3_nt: TGTGCCAGCAGCTTATCCGCCTTGGGACAGCGCACCGGGGAGCTGTTTTTT
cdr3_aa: CASSLSALGQRTGELFF

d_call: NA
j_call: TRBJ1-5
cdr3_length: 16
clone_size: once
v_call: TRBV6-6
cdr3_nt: TGTGCCAGCAGCCCGCATGCGGGGACGAGCAATCAGCCCCAGCATTTT
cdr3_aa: CASSPHAGTSNQPQHF

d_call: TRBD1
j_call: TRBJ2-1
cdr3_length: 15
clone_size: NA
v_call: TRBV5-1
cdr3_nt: TGCGCCAGCAGCTTGGGAGGGACAGAGTACAATGAGCAGTTCTTC
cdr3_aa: CASSLGGTEYNEQFF

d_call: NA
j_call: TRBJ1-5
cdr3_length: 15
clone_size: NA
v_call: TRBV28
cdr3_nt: TGTGCCAGCAGTCCAGCTCTTGGGCGCAATCAGCCCCAGCATTTT
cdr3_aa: CASSPALGRNQPQHF

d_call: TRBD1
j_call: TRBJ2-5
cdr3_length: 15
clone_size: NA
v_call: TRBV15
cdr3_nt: TGTGCCACCAGCAGAAAAGACAGGGGACAAGAGACCCAGTACTTC
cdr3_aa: CATSRKDRGQETQYF

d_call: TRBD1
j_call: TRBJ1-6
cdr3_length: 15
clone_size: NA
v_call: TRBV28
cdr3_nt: TGTGCCAGCAGTTTAGACAGGGGCGATAATTCACCCCTCCACTTT
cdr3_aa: CASSLDRGDNSPLHF

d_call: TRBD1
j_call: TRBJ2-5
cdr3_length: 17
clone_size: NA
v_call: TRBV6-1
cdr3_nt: TGTGCCAGCAGTGTCTTACCGGGACAGGGGAGCCAAGAGACCCAGTACTTC
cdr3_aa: CASSVLPGQGSQETQYF

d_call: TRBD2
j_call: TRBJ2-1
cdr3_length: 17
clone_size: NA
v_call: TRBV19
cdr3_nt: TGTGCCAGTAGTATCAGACTAGCGGGAGGCTCCTACAATGAGCAGTTCTTC
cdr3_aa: CASSIRLAGGSYNEQFF

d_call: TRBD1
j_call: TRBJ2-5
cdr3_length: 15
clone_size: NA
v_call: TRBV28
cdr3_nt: TGTGCCAGCACAGGGACAGGGACAGACCAAGAGACCCAGTACTTC
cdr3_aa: CASTGTGTDQETQYF

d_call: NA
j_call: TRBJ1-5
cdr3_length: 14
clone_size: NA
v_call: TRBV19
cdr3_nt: TGTGCCAGTACCCCACAGATCTCCAATCAGCCCCAGCATTTT
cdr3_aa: CASTPQISNQPQHF

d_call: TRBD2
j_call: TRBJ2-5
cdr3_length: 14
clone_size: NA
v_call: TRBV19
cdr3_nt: TGTGCCAGTAGTGCCTCTAGCGGGGGGCGGACCCAGTACTTC
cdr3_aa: CASSASSGGRTQYF

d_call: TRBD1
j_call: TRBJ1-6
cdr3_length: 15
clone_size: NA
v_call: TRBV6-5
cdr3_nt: TGTGCCAGCAGTTCCCGGACAGGGCCTAGCTCACCCCTCCACTTT
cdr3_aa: CASSSRTGPSSPLHF

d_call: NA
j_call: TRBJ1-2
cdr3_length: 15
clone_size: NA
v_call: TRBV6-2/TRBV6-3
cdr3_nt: TGTGCCAGCAGCTCCCCCAGGGACATCGACTATGGCTACACCTTC
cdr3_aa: CASSSPRDIDYGYTF

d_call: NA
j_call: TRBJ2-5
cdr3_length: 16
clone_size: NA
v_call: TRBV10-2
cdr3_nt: TGCGCCAGCAGTGATTTCCCGGGGTTTGGTGGGGAGACCCAGTACTTC
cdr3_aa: CASSDFPGFGGETQYF

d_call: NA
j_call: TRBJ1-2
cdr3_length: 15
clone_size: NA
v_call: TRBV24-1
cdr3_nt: TGTGCCACCAGTGAAGGCCAGGGCACATACTATGGCTACACCTTC
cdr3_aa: CATSEGQGTYYGYTF